This T cell receptor beta chain was obtained from a study of T cell responses to AZD1222 COVID-19 vaccine. The table lists this clone with a few counts. Its antigen remains unknown. CDR1 is MGHDK and CDR2 is SYGVNS in the germline V gene. This CDR3 comprises 16 residues. Trimming shortened V by 1 base and J by 0 bases, and 9 bases separated the two germline ends. Some clones are missing from TCRdb's copy, which holds only in-frame ones; the method was immunoSEQ multiplex PCR. In the table there are approximately 180,000 clones, roughly nine tenths of which are singletons. Broader study findings: Of the AZD1222 recipients, only five or six were seropositive at baseline. There were mostly white British donors and more females than males, and clonal diversity was possibly underestimated.

Material: peripheral blood, obtained 28 days after the second dose of the MenACWY control vaccine. The receptor comes from an adult who received the MenACWY meningococcal vaccine as a control. V usage is TRBV25-1 and J usage is TRBJ1-4; D gene ambiguous. The CDR3 nucleotides read TGTGCCAGCAGTGAATCGGACTCCTCAACTAATGAAAAACTGTTTTTT. Residues: CASSESDSSTNEKLFF.